This T cell receptor beta chain stems from a study of blood T cells in healthy people across ages. Study findings and constraints: The long-lived group displayed more naive CD4+ cells, plus higher diversity, than the aged donors did. Nothing was known about donor CMV status, and this possibly confounded expanded clonotype changes.

A J-beta primer mix and a sample-barcoded 5' primer were used in a second PCR of roughly 6 to 11 cycles. TCRdb reanalysed the 5' RACE reads using MiXCR and keeps one entry per CDR3 protein. The sample shows some 850,000 distinct CDR3 sequences, 20% to 30% of them seen only once. This clonotype has only a few counts. Its specificity is unknown. The CDR3 sequence is 12 residues long. Germline values: CDR1 SGHTA, CDR2 FQGTGA. Deletions cut 6 bases from V and 8 bases from J, with 13 bases between. These data also featured in a second study, about T cells of mothers and their children. That source adds: Over 8 million TCR beta CDR3 reads were obtained from each mother, and roughly 2.9 million from each child. Overlap in related mother-child pairs always slightly exceeded unrelated pairs, never significantly.

Sequenced: blood. The chain has TRBV7-3 and TRBJ1-1, with D possibly being TRBD1 (5 bases). The sequence was collected from a boy between 5 and 17 years old in good health. DNA for the CDR3: TGTGCCAGCAGGGGGGAGCAGTCAGAAGCTTTCTTT. Translation gives CASRGEQSEAFF.